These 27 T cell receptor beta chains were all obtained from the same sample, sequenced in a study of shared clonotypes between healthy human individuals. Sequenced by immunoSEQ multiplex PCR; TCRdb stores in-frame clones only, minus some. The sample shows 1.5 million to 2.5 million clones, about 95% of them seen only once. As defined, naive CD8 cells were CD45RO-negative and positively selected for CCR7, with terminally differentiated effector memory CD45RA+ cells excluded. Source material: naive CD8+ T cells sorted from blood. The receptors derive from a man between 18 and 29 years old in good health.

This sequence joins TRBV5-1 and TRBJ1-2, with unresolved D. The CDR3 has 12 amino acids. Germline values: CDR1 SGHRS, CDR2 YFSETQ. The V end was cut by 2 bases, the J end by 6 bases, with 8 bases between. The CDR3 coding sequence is TGCGCCAGCAGCTTTGCCTATGATGGCTACACCTTC. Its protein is CASSFAYDGYTF.

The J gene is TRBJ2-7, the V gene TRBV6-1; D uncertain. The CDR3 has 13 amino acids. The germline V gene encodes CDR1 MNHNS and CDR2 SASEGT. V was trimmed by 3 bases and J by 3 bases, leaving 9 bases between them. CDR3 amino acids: CASSDNYYYEQYF. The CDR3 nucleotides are TGTGCCAGCAGTGATAACTACTACTACGAGCAGTACTTC.

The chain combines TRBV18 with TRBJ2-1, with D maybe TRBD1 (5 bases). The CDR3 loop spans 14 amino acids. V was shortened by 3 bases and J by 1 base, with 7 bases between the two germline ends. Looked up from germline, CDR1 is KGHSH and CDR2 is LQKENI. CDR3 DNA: TGTGCCAGCTCACCGGCAGGGTCCTACAATGAGCAGTTCTTC. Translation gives CASSPAGSYNEQFF.

The CDR3: CASSPPPIAPNEKLFF. The DNA for the CDR3 is TGTGCCAGCTCACCACCCCCGATAGCGCCTAATGAAAAACTGTTTTTT. This chain uses TRBV18 with TRBJ1-4; unclear D gene. Germline lookup yields CDR1 KGHSH and CDR2 LQKENI. This CDR3 comprises 16 residues. Deletions cut 0 bases from V and 3 bases from J, with 11 bases between.

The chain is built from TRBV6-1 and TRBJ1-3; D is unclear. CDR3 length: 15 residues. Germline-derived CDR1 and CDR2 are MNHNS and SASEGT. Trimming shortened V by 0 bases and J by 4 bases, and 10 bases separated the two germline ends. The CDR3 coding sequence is TGTGCCAGCAGTGAAGCGCCGAGTTACGGAAACACCATATATTTT. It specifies CASSEAPSYGNTIYF.

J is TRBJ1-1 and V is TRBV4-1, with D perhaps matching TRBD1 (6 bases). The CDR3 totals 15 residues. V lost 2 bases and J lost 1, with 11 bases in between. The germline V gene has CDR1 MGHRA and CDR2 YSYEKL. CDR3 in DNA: TGCGCCAGCAGCCAAAATACAGGGAGGAACACTGAAGCTTTCTTT. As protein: CASSQNTGRNTEAFF.

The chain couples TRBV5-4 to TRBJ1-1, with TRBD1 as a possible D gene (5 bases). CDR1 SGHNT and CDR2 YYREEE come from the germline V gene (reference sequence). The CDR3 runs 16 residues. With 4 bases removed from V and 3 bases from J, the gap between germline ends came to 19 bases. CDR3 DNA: TGTGCCAGCAGCCTCGACAGAGAAGGTATTGACACTGAAGCTTTCTTT. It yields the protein CASSLDREGIDTEAFF.

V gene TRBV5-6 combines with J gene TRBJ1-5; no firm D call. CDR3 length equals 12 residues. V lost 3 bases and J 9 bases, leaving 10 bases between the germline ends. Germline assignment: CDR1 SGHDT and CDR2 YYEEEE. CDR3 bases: TGTGCCAGCAGCTGGGGTATGGGGCCCCAGCATTTT. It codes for CASSWGMGPQHF.

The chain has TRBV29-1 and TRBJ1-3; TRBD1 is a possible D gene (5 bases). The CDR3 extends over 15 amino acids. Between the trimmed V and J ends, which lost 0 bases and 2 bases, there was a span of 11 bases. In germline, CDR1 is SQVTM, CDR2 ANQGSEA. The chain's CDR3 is CSVEDGQGAGNTIYF. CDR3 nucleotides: TGCAGCGTTGAAGACGGCCAGGGTGCTGGAAACACCATATATTTT. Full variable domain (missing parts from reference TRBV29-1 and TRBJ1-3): SAVISQKPSRDICQRGTSLTIQCQVDSQVTMMFWYRQQPGQSLTLIATANQGSEATYESGFVIDKFPISRPNLTFSTLTVSNMSPEDSSIYLCSVEDGQGAGNTIYFGEGSWLTVV.

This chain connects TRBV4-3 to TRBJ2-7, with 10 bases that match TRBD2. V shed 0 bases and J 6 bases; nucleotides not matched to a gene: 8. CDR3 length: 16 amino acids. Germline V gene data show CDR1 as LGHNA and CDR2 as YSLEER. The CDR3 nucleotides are TGCGCCAGCAGCCAAGATCGGTCTAGCGGGAGTTTCGAGCAGTACTTC. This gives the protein CASSQDRSSGSFEQYF.

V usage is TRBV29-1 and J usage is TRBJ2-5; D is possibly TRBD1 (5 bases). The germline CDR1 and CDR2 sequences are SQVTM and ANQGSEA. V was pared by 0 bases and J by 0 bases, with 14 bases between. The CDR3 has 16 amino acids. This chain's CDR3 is CSVEDKGARYQETQYF. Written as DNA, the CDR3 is TGCAGCGTTGAAGATAAAGGGGCGCGATACCAAGAGACCCAGTACTTC.

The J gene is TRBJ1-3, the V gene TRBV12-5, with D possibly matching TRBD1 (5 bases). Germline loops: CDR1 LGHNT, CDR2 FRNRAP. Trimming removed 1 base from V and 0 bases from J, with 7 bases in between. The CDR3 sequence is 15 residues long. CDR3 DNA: TGTGCTAGTGGTTTGGGGACAAGCTCTGGAAACACCATATATTTT. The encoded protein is CASGLGTSSGNTIYF.

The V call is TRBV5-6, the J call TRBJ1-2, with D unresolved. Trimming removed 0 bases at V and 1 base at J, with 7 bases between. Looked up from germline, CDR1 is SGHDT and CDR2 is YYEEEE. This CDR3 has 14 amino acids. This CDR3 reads CASSLERVNYGYTF. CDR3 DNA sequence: TGTGCCAGCAGCTTGGAAAGGGTTAACTATGGCTACACCTTC. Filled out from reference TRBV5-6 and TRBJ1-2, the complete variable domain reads DAGVTQSPTHLIKTRGQQVTLRCSPKSGHDTVSWYQQALGQGPQFIFQYYEEEERQRGNFPDRFSGHQFPNYSSELNVNALLLGDSALYLCASSLERVNYGYTFGSGTRLTVV.

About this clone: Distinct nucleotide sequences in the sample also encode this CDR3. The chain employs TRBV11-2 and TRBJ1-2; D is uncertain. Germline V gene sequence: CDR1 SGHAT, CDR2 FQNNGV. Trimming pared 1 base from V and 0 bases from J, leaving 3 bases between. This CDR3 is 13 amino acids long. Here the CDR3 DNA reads TGTGCCAGCAGCTTAGCAGCTAACTATGGCTACACCTTC. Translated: CASSLAANYGYTF. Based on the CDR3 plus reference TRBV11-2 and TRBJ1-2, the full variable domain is EAGVAQSPRYKIIEKRQSVAFWCNPISGHATLYWYQQILGQGPKLLIQFQNNGVVDDSQLPKDRFSAERLKGVDSTLKIQPAKLEDSAVYLCASSLAANYGYTFGSGTRLTVV.

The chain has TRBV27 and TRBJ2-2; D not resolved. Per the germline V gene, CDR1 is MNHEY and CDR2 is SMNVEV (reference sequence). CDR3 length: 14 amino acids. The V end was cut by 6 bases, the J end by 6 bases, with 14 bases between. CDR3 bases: TGTGCCAGCAGCCTCGGTGATACCCCCGGGGAGCTGTTTTTT. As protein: CASSLGDTPGELFF.

CDR3 in DNA: TGTGCCAGCAGTGAAGCTCCCGGCACTGAAGCTTTCTTT. This codes for CASSEAPGTEAFF. This chain uses TRBV6-1 with TRBJ1-1; the D is unclear. With 0 bases removed from V and 4 bases from J, the gap between germline ends came to 6 bases. From germline, CDR1 is MNHNS and CDR2 SASEGT. This CDR3 is 13 amino acids long.

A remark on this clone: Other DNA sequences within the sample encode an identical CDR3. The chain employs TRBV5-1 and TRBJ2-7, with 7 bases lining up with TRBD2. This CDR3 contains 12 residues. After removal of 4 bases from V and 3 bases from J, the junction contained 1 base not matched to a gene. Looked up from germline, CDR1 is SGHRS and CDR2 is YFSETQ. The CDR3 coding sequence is TGCGCCAGCAGCCCGGGGGGCTACGAGCAGTACTTC. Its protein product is CASSPGGYEQYF.

DNA of the CDR3: TGTGCCAGCAGCGCTAATCTAGCGGCTAACTCCTACGAGCAGTACTTC. Its translation: CASSANLAANSYEQYF. The chain couples TRBV13 to TRBJ2-7, with 7 nucleotides matching TRBD2. The CDR3 covers 16 residues. CDR1 and CDR2 from the germline V gene are PRHDT and FYEKMQ (reference sequence). The junction had 10 bases not matched to a gene; V was cut back by 5 bases and J by 0 bases.

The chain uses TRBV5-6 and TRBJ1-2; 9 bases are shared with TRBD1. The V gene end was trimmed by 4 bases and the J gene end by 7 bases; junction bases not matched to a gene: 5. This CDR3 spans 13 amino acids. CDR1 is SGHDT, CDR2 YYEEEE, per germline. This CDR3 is CASSHWTGVGYTF. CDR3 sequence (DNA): TGTGCCAGCAGCCACTGGACAGGGGTTGGCTACACCTTC.

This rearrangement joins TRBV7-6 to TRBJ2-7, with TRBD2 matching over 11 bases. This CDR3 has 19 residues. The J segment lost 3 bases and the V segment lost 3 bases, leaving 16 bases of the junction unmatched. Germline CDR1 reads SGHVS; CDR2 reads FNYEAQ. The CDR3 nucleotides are TGTGCCAGCAGCTTGACCCGAAGGACTAGCGGGCACGAGGTCTACGAGCAGTACTTC. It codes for CASSLTRRTSGHEVYEQYF.

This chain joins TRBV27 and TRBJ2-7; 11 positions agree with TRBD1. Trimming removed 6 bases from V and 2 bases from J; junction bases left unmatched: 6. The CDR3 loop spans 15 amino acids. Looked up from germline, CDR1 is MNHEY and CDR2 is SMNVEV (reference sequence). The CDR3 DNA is TGTGCCAGCAGGATTGCGGGACAGGGGGCCTACGAGCAGTACTTC. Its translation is CASRIAGQGAYEQYF.

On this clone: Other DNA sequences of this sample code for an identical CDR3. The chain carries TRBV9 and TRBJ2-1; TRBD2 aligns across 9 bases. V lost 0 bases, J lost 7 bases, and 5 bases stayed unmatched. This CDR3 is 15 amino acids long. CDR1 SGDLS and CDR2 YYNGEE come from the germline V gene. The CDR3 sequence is CASSVGGGAGNEQFF. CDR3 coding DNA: TGTGCCAGCAGCGTAGGCGGGGGGGCCGGTAATGAGCAGTTCTTC.

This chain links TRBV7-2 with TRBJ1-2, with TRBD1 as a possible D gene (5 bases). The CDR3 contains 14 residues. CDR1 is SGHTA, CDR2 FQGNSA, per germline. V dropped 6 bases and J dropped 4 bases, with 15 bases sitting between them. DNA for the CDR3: TGTGCCAGCAGACCCGATGGGGGGAGCTATGGCTACACCTTC. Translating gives CASRPDGGSYGYTF.

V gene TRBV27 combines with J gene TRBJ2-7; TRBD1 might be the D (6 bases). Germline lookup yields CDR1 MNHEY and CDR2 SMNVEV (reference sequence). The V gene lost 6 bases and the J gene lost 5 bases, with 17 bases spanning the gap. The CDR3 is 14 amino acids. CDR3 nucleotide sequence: TGTGCCAGCAGCCTGGGTCAGGGGTTAAACGAGCAGTACTTC. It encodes CASSLGQGLNEQYF.

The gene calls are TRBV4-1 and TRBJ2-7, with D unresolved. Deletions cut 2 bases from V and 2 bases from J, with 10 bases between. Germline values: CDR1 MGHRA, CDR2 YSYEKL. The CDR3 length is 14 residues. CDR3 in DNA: TGCGCCAGCAGCCAACACATGACCGCCTACGAGCAGTACTTC. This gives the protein CASSQHMTAYEQYF.

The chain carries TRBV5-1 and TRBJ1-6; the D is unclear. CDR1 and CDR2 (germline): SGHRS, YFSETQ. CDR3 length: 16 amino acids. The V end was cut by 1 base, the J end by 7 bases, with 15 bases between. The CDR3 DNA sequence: TGCGCCAGCAGCTTGTTCGAAGGGAGTTTAAATTCACCCCTCCACTTT. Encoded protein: CASSLFEGSLNSPLHF.

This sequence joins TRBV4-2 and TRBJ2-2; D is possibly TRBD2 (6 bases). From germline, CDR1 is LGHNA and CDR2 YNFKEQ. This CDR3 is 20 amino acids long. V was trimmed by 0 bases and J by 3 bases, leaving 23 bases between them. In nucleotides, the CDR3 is TGTGCCAGCAGCCAAGAAGGGGCTAATAGCGGCCTCGAGGACACCGGGGAGCTGTTTTTT. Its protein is CASSQEGANSGLEDTGELFF.